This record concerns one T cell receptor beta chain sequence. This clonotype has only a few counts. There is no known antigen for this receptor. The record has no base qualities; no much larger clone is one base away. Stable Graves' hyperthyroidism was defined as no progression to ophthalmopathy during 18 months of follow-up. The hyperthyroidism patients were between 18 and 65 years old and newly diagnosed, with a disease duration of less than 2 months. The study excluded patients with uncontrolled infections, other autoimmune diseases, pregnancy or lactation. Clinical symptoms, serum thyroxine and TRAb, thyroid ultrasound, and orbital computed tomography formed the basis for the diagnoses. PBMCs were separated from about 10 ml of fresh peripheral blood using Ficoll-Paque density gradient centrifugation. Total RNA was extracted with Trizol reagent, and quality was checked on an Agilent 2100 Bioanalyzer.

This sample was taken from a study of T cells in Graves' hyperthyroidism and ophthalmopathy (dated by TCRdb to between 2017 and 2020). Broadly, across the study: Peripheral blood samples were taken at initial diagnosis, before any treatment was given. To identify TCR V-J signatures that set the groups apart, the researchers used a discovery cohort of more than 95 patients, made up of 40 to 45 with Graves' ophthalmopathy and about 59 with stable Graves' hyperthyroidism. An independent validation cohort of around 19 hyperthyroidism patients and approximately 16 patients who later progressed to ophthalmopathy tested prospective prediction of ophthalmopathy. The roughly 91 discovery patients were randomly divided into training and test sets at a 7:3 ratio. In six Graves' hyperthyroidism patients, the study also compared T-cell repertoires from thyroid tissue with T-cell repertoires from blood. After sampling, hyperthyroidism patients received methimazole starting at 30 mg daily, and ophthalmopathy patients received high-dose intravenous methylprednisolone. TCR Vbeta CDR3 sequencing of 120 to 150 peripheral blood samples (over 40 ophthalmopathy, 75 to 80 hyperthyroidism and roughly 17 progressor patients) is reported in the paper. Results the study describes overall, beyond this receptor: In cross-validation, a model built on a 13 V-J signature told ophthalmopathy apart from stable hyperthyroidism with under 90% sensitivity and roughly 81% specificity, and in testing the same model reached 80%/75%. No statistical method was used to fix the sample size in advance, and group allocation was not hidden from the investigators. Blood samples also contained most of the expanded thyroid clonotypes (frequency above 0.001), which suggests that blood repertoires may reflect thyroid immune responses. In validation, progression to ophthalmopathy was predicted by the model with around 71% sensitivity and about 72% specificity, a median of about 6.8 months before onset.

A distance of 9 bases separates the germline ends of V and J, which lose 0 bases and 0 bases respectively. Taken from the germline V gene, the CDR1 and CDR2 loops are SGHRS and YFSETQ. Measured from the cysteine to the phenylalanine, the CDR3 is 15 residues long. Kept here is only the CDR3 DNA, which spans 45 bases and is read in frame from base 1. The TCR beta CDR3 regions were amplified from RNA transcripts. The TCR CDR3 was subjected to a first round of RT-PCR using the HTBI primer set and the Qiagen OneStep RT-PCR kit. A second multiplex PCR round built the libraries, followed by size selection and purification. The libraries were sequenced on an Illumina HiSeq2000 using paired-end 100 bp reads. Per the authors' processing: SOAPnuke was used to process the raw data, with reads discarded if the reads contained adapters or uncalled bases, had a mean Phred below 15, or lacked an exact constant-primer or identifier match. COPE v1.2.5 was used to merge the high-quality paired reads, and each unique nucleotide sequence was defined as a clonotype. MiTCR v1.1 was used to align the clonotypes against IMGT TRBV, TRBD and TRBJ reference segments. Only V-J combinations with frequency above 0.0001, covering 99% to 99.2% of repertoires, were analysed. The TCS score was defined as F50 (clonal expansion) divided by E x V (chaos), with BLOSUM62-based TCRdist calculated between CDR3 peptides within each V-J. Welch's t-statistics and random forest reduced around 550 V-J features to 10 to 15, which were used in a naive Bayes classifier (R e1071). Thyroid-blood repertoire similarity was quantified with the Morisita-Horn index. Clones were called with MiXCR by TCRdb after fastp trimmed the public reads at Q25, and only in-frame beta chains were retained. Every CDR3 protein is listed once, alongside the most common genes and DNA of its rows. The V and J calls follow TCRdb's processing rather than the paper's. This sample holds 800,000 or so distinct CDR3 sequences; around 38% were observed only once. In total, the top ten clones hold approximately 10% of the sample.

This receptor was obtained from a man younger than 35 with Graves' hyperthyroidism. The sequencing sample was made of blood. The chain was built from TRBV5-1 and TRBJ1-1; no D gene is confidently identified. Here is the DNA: TGCGCCAGCAGCTTGGTTGACAACATGAACACTGAAGCTTTCTTT. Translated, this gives CASSLVDNMNTEAFF.